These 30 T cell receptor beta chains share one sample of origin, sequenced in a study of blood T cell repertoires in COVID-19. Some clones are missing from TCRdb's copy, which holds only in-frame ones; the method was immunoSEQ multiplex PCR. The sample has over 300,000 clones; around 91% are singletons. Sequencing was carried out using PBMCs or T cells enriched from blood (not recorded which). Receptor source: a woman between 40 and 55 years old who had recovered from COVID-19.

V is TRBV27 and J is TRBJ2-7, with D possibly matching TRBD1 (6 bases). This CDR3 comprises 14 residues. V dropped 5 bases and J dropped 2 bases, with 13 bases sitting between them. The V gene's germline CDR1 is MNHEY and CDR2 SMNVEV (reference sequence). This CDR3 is CASSPGQSTYEQYF. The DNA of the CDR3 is TGTGCCAGCAGTCCAGGACAGTCAACCTACGAGCAGTACTTC.

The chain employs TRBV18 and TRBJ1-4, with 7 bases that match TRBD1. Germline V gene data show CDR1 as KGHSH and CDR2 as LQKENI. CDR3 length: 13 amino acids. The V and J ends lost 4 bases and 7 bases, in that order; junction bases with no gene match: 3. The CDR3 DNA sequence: TGTGCCAGCTCACAGGGGGCGGCTGAAAAACTGTTTTTT. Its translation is CASSQGAAEKLFF.

CDR3 amino acids: CASSSQGASGYGYTF. In nucleotides, the CDR3 is TGTGCCAGCAGCTCTCAGGGGGCGTCTGGCTATGGCTACACCTTC. The chain has TRBV9 and TRBJ1-2; 8 bases align to TRBD1. Germline V gene lookup returns CDR1 SGDLS and CDR2 YYNGEE. Trimming removed 4 bases from V and 4 bases from J; junction bases left unmatched: 9. This CDR3 region has 15 residues.

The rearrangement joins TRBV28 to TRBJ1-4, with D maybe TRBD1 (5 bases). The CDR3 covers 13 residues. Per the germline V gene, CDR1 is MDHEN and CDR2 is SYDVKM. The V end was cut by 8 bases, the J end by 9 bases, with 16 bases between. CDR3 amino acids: CASLIPQAKKLFF. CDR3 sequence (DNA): TGTGCCAGCTTGATCCCACAGGCGAAAAAACTGTTTTTT.

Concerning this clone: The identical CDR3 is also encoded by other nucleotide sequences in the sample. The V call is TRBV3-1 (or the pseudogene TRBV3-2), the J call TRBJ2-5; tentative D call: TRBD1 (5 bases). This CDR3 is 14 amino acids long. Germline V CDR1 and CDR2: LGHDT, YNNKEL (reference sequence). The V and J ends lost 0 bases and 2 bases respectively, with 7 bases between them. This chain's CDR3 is CASSQDRVQETQYF. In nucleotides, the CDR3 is TGTGCCAGCAGCCAAGACAGGGTACAAGAGACCCAGTACTTC.

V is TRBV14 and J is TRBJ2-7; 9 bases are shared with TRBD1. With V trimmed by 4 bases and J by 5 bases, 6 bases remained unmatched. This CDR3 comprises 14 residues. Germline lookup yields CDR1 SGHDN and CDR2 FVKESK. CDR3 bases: TGTGCCAGCAGCCTAGGGGACAGGGCTCACGAGCAGTACTTC. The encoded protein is CASSLGDRAHEQYF.

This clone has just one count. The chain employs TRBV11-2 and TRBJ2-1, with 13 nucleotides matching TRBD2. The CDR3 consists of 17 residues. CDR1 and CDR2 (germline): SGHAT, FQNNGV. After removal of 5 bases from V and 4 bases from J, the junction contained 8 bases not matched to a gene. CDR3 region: CASSTRLAGGQYNEQFF. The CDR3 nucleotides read TGTGCCAGCAGCACCCGACTAGCGGGGGGCCAGTACAATGAGCAGTTCTTC.

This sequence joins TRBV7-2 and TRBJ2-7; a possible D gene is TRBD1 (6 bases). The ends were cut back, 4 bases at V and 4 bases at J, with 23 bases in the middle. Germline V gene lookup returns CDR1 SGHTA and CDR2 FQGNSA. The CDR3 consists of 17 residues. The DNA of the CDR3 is TGTGCCAGCAGCTATCCCCTAAGGGGGATCGGCACATACGAGCAGTACTTC. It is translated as CASSYPLRGIGTYEQYF.

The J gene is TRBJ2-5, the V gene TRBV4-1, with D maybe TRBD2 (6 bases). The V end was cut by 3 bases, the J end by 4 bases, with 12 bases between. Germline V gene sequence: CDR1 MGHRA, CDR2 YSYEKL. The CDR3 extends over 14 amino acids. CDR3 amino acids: CASSHASGRETQYF. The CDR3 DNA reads TGCGCCAGCAGCCATGCAAGCGGGCGAGAGACCCAGTACTTC.

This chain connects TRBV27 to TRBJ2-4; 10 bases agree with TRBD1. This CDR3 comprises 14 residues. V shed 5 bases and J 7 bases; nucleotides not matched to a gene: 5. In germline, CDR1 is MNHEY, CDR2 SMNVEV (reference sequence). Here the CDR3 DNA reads TGTGCCAGCAGTACGAGGGACAGGGGTAACATTCAGTACTTC. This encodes CASSTRDRGNIQYF.

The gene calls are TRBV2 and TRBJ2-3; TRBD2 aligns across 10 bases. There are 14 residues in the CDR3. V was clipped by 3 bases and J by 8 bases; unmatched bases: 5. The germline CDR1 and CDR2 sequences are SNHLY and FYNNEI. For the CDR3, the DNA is TGTGCCAGCAGTGACGGACTAGCGGCACCTACGCAGTATTTT. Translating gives CASSDGLAAPTQYF. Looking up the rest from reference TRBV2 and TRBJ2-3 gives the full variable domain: EPEVTQTPSHQVTQMGQEVILRCVPISNHLYFYWYRQILGQKVEFLVSFYNNEISEKSEIFDDQFSVERPDGSNFTLKIRSTKLEDSAMYFCASSDGLAAPTQYFGPGTRLTVL.

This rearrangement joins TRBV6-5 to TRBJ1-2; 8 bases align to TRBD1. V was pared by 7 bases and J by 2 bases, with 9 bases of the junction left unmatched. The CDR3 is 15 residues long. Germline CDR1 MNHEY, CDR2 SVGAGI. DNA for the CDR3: TGTGCCAGCACCGAAGACAGGGGAACGAACTATGGCTACACCTTC. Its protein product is CASTEDRGTNYGYTF.

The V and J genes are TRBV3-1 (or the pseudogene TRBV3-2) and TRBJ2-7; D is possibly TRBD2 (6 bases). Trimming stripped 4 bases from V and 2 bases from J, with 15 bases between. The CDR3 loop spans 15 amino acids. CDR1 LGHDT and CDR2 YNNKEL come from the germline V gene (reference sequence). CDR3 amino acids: CASSREAGLTYEQYF. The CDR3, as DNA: TGTGCCAGCAGCCGCGAGGCGGGGTTAACCTACGAGCAGTACTTC.

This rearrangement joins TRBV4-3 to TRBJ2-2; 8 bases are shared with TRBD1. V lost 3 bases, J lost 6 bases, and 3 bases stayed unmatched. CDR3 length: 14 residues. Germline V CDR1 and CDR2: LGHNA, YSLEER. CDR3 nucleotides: TGCGCCAGCAGCCAGTACAGGGGGTCCGGGGAGCTGTTTTTT. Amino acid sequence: CASSQYRGSGELFF.

CDR3 protein: CASSKRSGRGSRAGGGDGELFF. DNA for the CDR3: TGTGCCAGCAGCAAAAGGAGCGGAAGGGGCAGTCGAGCGGGAGGTGGTGACGGGGAGCTGTTTTTT. V usage is TRBV21-1 and J usage is TRBJ2-2; no check of the table's D call, TRBD2, against the DNA was made. TRBV21-1 is given as a pseudogene. The CDR3 extends over 22 amino acids.

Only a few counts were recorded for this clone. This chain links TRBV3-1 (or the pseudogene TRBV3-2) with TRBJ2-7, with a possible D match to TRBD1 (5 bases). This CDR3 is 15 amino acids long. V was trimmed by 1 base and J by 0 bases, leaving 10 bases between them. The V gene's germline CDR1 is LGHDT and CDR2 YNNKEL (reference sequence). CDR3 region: CASSQVAGISYEQYF. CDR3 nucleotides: TGTGCCAGCAGCCAAGTAGCAGGGATCTCCTACGAGCAGTACTTC.

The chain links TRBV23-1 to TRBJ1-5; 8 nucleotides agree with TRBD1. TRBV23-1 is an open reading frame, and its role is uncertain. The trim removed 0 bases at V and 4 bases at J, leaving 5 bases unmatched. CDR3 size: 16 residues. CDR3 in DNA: TGCGCCAGCAGTCAATCCTGGACAGGGCGTAATCAGCCCCAGCATTTT. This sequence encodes CASSQSWTGRNQPQHF.

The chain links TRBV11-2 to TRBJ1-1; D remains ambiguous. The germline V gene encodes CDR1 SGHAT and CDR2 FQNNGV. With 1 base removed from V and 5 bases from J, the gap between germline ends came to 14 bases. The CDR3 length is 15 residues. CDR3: CASSLVPGPGTEAFF. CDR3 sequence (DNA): TGTGCCAGCAGCTTAGTCCCAGGTCCGGGAACTGAAGCTTTCTTT. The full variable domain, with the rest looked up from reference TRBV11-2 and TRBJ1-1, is EAGVAQSPRYKIIEKRQSVAFWCNPISGHATLYWYQQILGQGPKLLIQFQNNGVVDDSQLPKDRFSAERLKGVDSTLKIQPAKLEDSAVYLCASSLVPGPGTEAFFGQGTRLTVV.

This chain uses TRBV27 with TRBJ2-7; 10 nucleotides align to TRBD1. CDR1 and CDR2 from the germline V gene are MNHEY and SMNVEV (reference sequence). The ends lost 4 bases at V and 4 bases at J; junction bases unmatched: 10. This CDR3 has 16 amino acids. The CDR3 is CASSSGETGGAYEQYF. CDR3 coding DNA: TGTGCCAGCAGTTCGGGGGAGACAGGGGGCGCGTACGAGCAGTACTTC.

CDR3 DNA: TGTGCCAGCAGCTTGACTAGCGGAACCTACGAGCAGTACTTC. Amino acid sequence: CASSLTSGTYEQYF. V is TRBV11-3 and J is TRBJ2-7; 9 bases are shared with TRBD2. Germline CDR1 SGHNT, CDR2 YENEEA. This CDR3 has 14 amino acids. Germline trimming cut 3 bases from V and 2 bases from J; bases unmatched to any gene: 2. The complete variable domain, with remaining parts taken from reference TRBV11-3 and TRBJ2-7, reads EAGVVQSPRYKIIEKKQPVAFWCNPISGHNTLYWYLQNLGQGPELLIRYENEEAVDDSQLPKDRFSAERLKGVDSTLKIQPAELGDSAVYLCASSLTSGTYEQYFGPGTRLTVT.

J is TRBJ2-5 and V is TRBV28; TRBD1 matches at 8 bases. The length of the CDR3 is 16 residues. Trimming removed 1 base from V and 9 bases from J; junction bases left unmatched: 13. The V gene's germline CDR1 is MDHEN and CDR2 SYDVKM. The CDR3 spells CASSLSGGQGPRAQYF. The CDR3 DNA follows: TGTGCCAGCAGTTTATCTGGAGGACAGGGCCCCAGGGCCCAGTACTTC.

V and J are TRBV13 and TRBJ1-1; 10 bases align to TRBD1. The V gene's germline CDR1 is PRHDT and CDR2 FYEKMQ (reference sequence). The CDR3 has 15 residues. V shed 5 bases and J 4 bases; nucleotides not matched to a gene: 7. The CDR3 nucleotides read TGTGCCAGCAGCCCCGTGGGACAGGGGATCACTGAAGCTTTCTTT. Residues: CASSPVGQGITEAFF.

Written as DNA, the CDR3 is TGTGCCAGCAGACTCTTAAATCAGCCCCAGCATTTT. This codes for CASRLLNQPQHF. This chain links TRBV2 with TRBJ1-5; D is unresolved. Germline CDR1 reads SNHLY; CDR2 reads FYNNEI. The CDR3 consists of 12 residues. The V end was cut by 6 bases, the J end by 4 bases, with 7 bases between.

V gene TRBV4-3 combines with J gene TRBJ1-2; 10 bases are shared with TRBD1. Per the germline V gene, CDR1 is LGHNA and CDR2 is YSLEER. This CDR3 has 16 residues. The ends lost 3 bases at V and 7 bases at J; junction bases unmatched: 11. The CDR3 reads CASSHSPGQGGFGYTF. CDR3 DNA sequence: TGCGCCAGCAGCCACTCGCCTGGACAGGGGGGGTTTGGCTACACCTTC.

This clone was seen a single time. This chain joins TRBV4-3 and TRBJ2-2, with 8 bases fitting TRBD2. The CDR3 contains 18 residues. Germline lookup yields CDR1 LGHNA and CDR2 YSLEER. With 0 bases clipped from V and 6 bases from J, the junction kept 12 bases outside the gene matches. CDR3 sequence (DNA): TGCGCCAGCAGCCAAGATAATCTCCTAGCGGGCGTTTCCGGGGAGCTGTTTTTT. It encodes CASSQDNLLAGVSGELFF.

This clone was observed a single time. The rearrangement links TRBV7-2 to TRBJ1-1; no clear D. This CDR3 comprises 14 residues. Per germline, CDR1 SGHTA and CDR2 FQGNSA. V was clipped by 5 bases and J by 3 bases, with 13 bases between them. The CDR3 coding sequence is TGTGCCAGCAGCCCTCAACTGGTGGACACTGAAGCTTTCTTT. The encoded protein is CASSPQLVDTEAFF. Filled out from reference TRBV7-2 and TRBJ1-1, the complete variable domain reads GAGVSQSPSNKVTEKGKDVELRCDPISGHTALYWYRQSLGQGLEFLIYFQGNSAPDKSGLPSDRFSAERTGGSVSTLTIQRTQQEDSAVYLCASSPQLVDTEAFFGQGTRLTVV.

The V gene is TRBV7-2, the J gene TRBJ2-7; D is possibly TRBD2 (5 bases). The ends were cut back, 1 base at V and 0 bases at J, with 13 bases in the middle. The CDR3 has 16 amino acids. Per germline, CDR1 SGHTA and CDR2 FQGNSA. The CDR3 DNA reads TGTGCCAGCAGCTTAGTAGGCGACACTAGCTCCTACGAGCAGTACTTC. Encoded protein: CASSLVGDTSSYEQYF.

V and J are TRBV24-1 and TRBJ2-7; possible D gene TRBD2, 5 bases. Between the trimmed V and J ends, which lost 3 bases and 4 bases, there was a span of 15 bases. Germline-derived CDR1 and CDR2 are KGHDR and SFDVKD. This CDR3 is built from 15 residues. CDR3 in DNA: TGTGCCACCAGTGATGGAGGCGGGTACCTGTACGAGCAGTACTTC. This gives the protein CATSDGGGYLYEQYF.

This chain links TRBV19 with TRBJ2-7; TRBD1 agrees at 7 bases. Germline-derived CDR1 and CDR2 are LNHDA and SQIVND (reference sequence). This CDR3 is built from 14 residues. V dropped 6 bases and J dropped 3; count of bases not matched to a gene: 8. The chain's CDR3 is CASRTGTANYEQYF. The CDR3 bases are TGTGCCAGTAGAACCGGGACAGCCAACTACGAGCAGTACTTC.

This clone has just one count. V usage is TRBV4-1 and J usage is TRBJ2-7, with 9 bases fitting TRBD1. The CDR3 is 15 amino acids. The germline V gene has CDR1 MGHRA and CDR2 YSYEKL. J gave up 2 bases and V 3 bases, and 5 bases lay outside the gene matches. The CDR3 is CASSHAGTGTYEQYF. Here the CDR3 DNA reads TGCGCCAGCAGCCACGCCGGGACAGGGACCTACGAGCAGTACTTC.